The sequence of this T cell receptor (beta chain) was determined in a study of PD-L1 blockade in urothelial cancer. Study-level background: Prior chemotherapy regimens per patient numbered 0 to 3.

The CDR3 contains 14 residues. Per germline, CDR1 SGHTA and CDR2 FQGTGA. Trimming pared 5 bases from V and 2 bases from J, leaving 13 bases between. Note on this clone: The target antigen is unknown.

Assay: immunoSEQ multiplex PCR; the TCRdb copy retains only in-frame clones and omits some. The sample shows around 110,000 clones, around nine tenths of them seen only once. The sample's time point: peripheral blood 6 weeks after treatment start. General study findings and limits: At the 3-week point, tumor-associated blood clones expanded more in durable-benefit patients.

The receptor's source is a man in his sixties with urothelial cancer. The sequenced sample was PBMCs, obtained around atezolizumab (anti-PD-L1) treatment. The chain employs TRBV7-3 and TRBJ2-7; D ambiguous. Here the CDR3 reads CASSPSRVPYEQYF. As DNA, the CDR3 is TGTGCCAGCAGCCCTTCTAGAGTGCCCTACGAGCAGTACTTC.